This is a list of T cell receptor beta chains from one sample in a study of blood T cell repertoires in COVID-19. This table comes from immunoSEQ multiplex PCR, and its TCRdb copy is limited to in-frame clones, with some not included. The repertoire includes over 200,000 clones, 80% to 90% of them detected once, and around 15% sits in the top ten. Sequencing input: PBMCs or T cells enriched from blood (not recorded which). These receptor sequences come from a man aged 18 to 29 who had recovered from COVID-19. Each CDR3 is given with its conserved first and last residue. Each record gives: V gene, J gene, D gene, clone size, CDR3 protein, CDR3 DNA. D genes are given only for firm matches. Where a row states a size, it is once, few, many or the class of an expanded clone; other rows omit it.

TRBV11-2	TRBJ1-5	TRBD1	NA	CASSQRDRNQPQHF	TGTGCCAGCAGCCAAAGGGACAGGAATCAGCCCCAGCATTTT
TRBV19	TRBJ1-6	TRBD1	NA	CASSWAGGYSPLHF	TGTGCCAGTAGTTGGGCAGGGGGATATTCACCCCTCCACTTT
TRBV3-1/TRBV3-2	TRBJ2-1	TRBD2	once	CASSQPRSGREGFWFEQFF	TGTGCCAGCAGCCAACCCCGGAGCGGGCGGGAGGGCTTTTGGTTTGAGCAGTTCTTC
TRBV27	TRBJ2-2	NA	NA	CASSLAGAGELFF	TGTGCCAGCAGTTTAGCAGGGGCCGGGGAGCTGTTTTTT
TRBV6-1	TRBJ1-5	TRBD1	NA	CASSAPGGYSNQPQHF	TGTGCCAGCAGTGCCCCAGGGGGATATAGCAATCAGCCCCAGCATTTT
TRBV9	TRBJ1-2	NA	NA	CASSRPDGGNYGYTF	TGTGCCAGCAGCCGACCCGACGGGGGAAACTATGGCTACACCTTC
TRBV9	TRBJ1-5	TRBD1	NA	CASSPGQLPQPQHF	TGTGCCAGCAGCCCGGGACAGCTTCCTCAGCCCCAGCATTTT
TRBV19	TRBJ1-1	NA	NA	CASSIGSMVTEAFF	TGTGCCAGTAGTATTGGGAGTATGGTCACTGAAGCTTTCTTT
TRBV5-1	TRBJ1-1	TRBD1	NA	CASSSDRSGTEAFF	TGCGCCAGCAGCTCGGACAGGTCTGGGACTGAAGCTTTCTTT
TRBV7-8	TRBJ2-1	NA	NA	CASSAGERRSQFF	TGTGCCAGCAGCGCCGGGGAGAGGCGTTCTCAGTTCTTC
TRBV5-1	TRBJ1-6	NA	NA	CASSSIRGYVGGNNSPLHF	TGCGCCAGCAGCTCAATACGGGGTTACGTTGGGGGGAATAATTCACCCCTCCACTTT
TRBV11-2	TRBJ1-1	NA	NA	CASSLEVTTEAFF	TGTGCCAGCAGCCTCGAGGTGACCACTGAAGCTTTCTTT
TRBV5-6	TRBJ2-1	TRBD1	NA	CASSRGRDRVPNNEQFF	TGTGCCAGCAGCCGCGGCCGGGACAGGGTCCCCAACAATGAGCAGTTCTTC
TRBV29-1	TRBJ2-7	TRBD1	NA	CSVATGGIEQYF	TGCAGCGTTGCGACAGGGGGGATCGAGCAGTACTTC
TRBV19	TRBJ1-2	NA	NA	CASSKQGLAYGYTF	TGTGCCAGTAGTAAGCAGGGGTTGGCCTATGGCTACACCTTC
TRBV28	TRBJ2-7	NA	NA	CASSFRDVANEQYF	TGTGCCAGCAGTTTCCGAGACGTAGCGAACGAGCAGTACTTC
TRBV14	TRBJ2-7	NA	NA	CASSPRGNSYEQYF	TGTGCCAGCAGCCCCAGGGGAAATTCCTACGAGCAGTACTTC
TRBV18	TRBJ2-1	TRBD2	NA	CASSPFNLAGGNEQFF	TGTGCCAGCTCACCTTTCAATCTAGCGGGAGGGAATGAGCAGTTCTTC